Listed below are T cell receptor beta chains from one sample, sequenced in a study of shared clonotypes between healthy human individuals. The repertoire was sequenced with immunoSEQ multiplex PCR; TCRdb's copy has only in-frame clones and lacks some. Of about 2.2 million clones detected, about 93% appear once; the ten largest clones hold approximately 1.6%. The material sequenced was naive CD8+ T cells from PBMCs. Every receptor here comes from a man aged 18 to 29 in good health. Some clones in this sample may be carry-over from other donors' samples. Both conserved end residues are part of each CDR3. A D gene is named only where the DNA matches it firmly. Some rows have no size entry. The others give once, few or many, or a class for an expanded clone.

j_call clone_size v_call d_call cdr3_length cdr3_nt cdr3_aa
TRBJ2-7 . TRBV6-6 TRBD2 14 TGTGCCAGCAAACCGGGACTAGGATCCTACGAGCAGTACTTC CASKPGLGSYEQYF
TRBJ2-7 . TRBV10-3 . 14 TGTGCCACTCCGGACAGAAACAGCTCCTACGAGCAGTACTTC CATPDRNSSYEQYF
TRBJ2-7 . TRBV27 TRBD1 15 TGTGCCAGCAGTACGCAGACAGGGGGCTCCTACGAGCAGTACTTC CASSTQTGGSYEQYF
TRBJ2-2 . TRBV7-9 . 16 TGTGCCAGCAGCTTACCTAGGGCACAGGGCAACGGGGAGCTGTTTTTT CASSLPRAQGNGELFF
TRBJ2-3 . TRBV4-1 TRBD2 16 TGCGCCAGCAGCCCGCTCTTCGGGGGGGAGACAGATACGCAGTATTTT CASSPLFGGETDTQYF
TRBJ2-5 . TRBV7-9 . 15 TGTGCCAGCAGCTTAGGTCCTCACACACGCGAGACCCAGTACTTC CASSLGPHTRETQYF
TRBJ2-3 . TRBV7-9 . 13 TGTGCCACCCAGGGACTTTTGGAGGATACGCAGTATTTT CATQGLLEDTQYF
TRBJ2-4 . TRBV28 . 14 TGTGCCAGCAGTTTGCGCAGGATCCAAAACATTCAGTACTTC CASSLRRIQNIQYF
TRBJ1-1 . TRBV27 . 14 TGTGCCAGCAACCCAGCCGATTCCCACACTGAAGCTTTCTTT CASNPADSHTEAFF
TRBJ2-7 . TRBV5-6 TRBD1 13 TGTGCCAGCCGGACAGGGGGATCCTACGAGCAGTACTTC CASRTGGSYEQYF
TRBJ2-3 . TRBV7-9 TRBD2 19 TGTGCCAGCAGCTCCCCCATCGGCGGACTAGCGGGAGTGGGGAGGACGCAGTATTTT CASSSPIGGLAGVGRTQYF
TRBJ2-7 . TRBV7-9 . 14 TGTGCCAGCAGCTTAGCACAGTCGTCCTACGAGCAGTACTTC CASSLAQSSYEQYF
TRBJ1-2 once TRBV28 . 15 TGTGCCAGCAGTTCTCACTCGACAGGACTCTATGGCTACACCTTC CASSSHSTGLYGYTF